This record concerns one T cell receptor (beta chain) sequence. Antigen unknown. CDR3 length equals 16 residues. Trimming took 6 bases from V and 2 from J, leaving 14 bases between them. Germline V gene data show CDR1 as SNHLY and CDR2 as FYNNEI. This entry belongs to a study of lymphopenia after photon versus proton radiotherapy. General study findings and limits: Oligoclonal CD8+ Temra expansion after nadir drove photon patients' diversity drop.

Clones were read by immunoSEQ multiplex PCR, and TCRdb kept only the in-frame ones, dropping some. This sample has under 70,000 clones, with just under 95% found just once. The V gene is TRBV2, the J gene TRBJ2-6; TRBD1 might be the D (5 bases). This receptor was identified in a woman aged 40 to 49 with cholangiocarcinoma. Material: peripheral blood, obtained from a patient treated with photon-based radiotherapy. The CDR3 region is CASRSGASTGANVLTF. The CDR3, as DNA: TGTGCCAGCAGGAGTGGGGCCTCGACTGGGGCCAACGTCCTGACTTTC.